This TCR beta chain was found in a study of cytomegalovirus exposure and HLA in healthy donors. In the PCR, 60 Vbeta and 13 Jbeta primers were used. Assay: immunoSEQ multiplex PCR; the TCRdb copy retains only in-frame clones and omits some. The sample has over 150,000 clones; 77% are singletons. This CDR3 contains 13 residues. V was cut by 4 bases and J by 3 bases, with 10 bases left in between. Germline CDR1 and CDR2: MGHRA and YSYEKL. Nominally healthy donors were sampled, though unrecorded immune exposures were likely. The clonotype comes from a man aged 50-59 years in good health and CMV-seropositive. V is TRBV4-1 and J is TRBJ2-7; D is ambiguous. The sequenced material came from PBMCs. CDR3 sequence (DNA): TGCGCCAGCAGCCTTATGACAAGCTACGAGCAGTACTTC. As protein: CASSLMTSYEQYF.